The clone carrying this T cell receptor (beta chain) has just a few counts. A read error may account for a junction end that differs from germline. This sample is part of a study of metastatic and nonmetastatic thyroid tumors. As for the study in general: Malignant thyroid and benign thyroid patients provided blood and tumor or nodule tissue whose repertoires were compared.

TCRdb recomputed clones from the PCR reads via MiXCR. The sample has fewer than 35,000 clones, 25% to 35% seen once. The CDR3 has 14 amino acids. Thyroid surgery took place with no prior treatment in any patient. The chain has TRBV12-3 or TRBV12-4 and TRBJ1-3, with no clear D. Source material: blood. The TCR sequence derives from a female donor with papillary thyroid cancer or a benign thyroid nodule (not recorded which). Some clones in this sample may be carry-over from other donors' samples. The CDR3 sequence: CASILGGLRNTIYF. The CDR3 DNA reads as TGTGCCAGCATTTTAGGAGGACTCCGAAACACCATATATTTT.